These 30 T cell receptor beta chains were all obtained from the same sample, sequenced in a study of regulatory T cells in long-lasting Graves disease. Time point defined: newly diagnosed GD, antithyroid drugs for less than 3 months. Generation of the TCR library employed RNA extracted from PBMCs. To make TCR beta libraries, researchers used iRepertoire HTBI primers and Arm-PCR of CDR3 regions. TCRdb called the multiplex PCR reads again in MiXCR, with one record for every CDR3 protein. The data contain hundreds of thousands of distinct CDR3 sequences, around 15% of them singletons. The sample consisted of peripheral blood mononuclear cells (PBMCs), taken at new diagnosis, from a patient treated with antithyroid drugs. These receptors were obtained from a female donor with Graves disease.

This clonotype was counted a few times. The chain uses TRBV12-3 or TRBV12-4 and TRBJ2-7, with 8 bases identical to TRBD2. Trimming took 1 base from V and 7 from J; bases not matched to a gene: 12. The CDR3 extends over 16 amino acids. Here the CDR3 DNA reads TGTGCCAGCAGTTTAGGCTGGGGCGGGGGGAGTAAGGAGCAGTACTTC. Residues: CASSLGWGGGSKEQYF.

This clonotype was recorded at least ten times. The rearrangement uses TRBV30 and TRBJ1-2; a weak D match, TRBD1 (6 bases). The germline V gene has CDR1 GTSNPN and CDR2 SVGIG (reference sequence). The CDR3 has 13 residues. V lost 0 bases and J lost 6, with 11 bases in between. CDR3 protein: CAWSVSGADGYTF. As DNA, the CDR3 is TGTGCCTGGAGTGTGTCAGGGGCTGATGGCTACACCTTC.

This clonotype came up many times. V is TRBV19 and J is TRBJ1-2, with D unclear. Trimming shortened V by 7 bases and J by 3 bases, and 12 bases separated the two germline ends. The CDR3 consists of 13 residues. Germline V gene data show CDR1 as LNHDA and CDR2 as SQIVND (reference sequence). The CDR3 coding sequence is TGTGCCAGTACGGGTATCCAACACTATGGCTACACCTTC. It yields the protein CASTGIQHYGYTF.

The CDR3 region is CASSSGQGQNEQYF. CDR3 sequence (DNA): TGTGCCAGCTCATCGGGACAGGGGCAGAACGAGCAGTACTTC. The rearrangement uses TRBV18 and TRBJ2-7; TRBD1 matches at 10 bases. Germline V gene lookup returns CDR1 KGHSH and CDR2 LQKENI. The trim removed 5 bases at V and 5 bases at J, leaving 6 bases unmatched. The CDR3 totals 14 residues.

The chain carries TRBV3-1 and TRBJ2-3; TRBD2 matches at 8 bases. TRBJ2-1 explains the end of the DNA better; the J call may be wrong. Germline CDR1 LGHDT, CDR2 YNNKEL (reference sequence). The CDR3 totals 14 residues. The CDR3: CASSESSGSDEQFF. The CDR3 nucleotides are TGTGCCAGCAGTGAATCGAGCGGGAGCGATGAGCAGTTCTTC.

The V and J genes are TRBV6-1 and TRBJ2-6; 11 positions agree with TRBD2. The length of the CDR3 is 19 residues. CDR1 MNHNS and CDR2 SASEGT come from the germline V gene. The ends lost 6 bases at V and 4 bases at J; junction bases unmatched: 14. CDR3 DNA sequence: TGTGCCAGCAGAACCACTAGCGGGAGTACTGTTTCGGGGGCCAACGTCCTGACTTTC. Protein: CASRTTSGSTVSGANVLTF.

This clonotype was observed at least ten times. The V call is TRBV20-1, the J call TRBJ2-3, with 7 bases lining up with TRBD2. Germline CDR1 reads DFQATT; CDR2 reads SNEGSKA (reference sequence). J was trimmed by 4 bases and V by 2 bases; bases with no gene match: 12. The CDR3 consists of 16 residues. CDR3: CSARNELATFADTQYF. DNA for the CDR3: TGCAGTGCTAGAAATGAACTAGCGACATTTGCAGATACGCAGTATTTT.

This clonotype was picked up many times. The chain has TRBV20-1 and TRBJ2-2; 7 bases fit TRBD1. After removal of 0 bases from V and 4 bases from J, the junction contained 11 bases not matched to a gene. The germline CDR1 and CDR2 sequences are DFQATT and SNEGSKA (reference sequence). CDR3 size: 17 residues. In nucleotides, the CDR3 is TGCAGTGCTAGAGATCTTGGACAGGACGGACCCACCGGGGAGCTGTTTTTT. Residues: CSARDLGQDGPTGELFF.

This clonotype appeared a few times. This rearrangement joins TRBV19 to TRBJ2-1; a possible D gene is TRBD2 (6 bases). V shed 10 bases and J shed 2 bases, with 12 bases lying between them. CDR1 and CDR2 from the germline V gene are LNHDA and SQIVND (reference sequence). This CDR3 spans 13 amino acids. The CDR3 DNA is TGTGCCACCCGGGACTCGCCCTACAATGAGCAGTTCTTC. This sequence encodes CATRDSPYNEQFF.

V and J are TRBV7-2 and TRBJ2-5; D uncertain. Germline values: CDR1 SGHTA, CDR2 FQGNSA. V was pared by 3 bases and J by 5 bases, with 16 bases between. CDR3 length: 15 residues. The CDR3 nucleotides are TGTGCCAGCAGCTTCCCCCAGGAGCTGGGGGAGACCCAGTACTTC. It translates to CASSFPQELGETQYF. The entire variable domain, with the rest obtained from reference TRBV7-2 and TRBJ2-5, is as follows: GAGVSQSPSNKVTEKGKDVELRCDPISGHTALYWYRQSLGQGLEFLIYFQGNSAPDKSGLPSDRFSAERTGGSVSTLTIQRTQQEDSAVYLCASSFPQELGETQYFGPGTRLLVL.

This clonotype was seen a few times. V usage is TRBV15 and J usage is TRBJ1-2; 8 bases match TRBD1. The length of the CDR3 is 15 residues. Losses at the gene ends were 2 bases for V and 4 bases for J; bases not matched to a gene: 6. CDR1 and CDR2 (germline): LNHNV, YYDKDF (reference sequence). The CDR3 bases are TGTGCCACCAGCAGACTACTAACAGGGGGCTATGGCTACACCTTC. It translates to CATSRLLTGGYGYTF.

This clonotype was found many times. This chain uses TRBV30 with TRBJ2-7; D unresolved. Germline CDR1 is GTSNPN and CDR2 is SVGIG (reference sequence). The CDR3 is 13 residues long. The V end was cut by 0 bases, the J end by 2 bases, with 8 bases between. CDR3 region: CAWSVIHPYEQYF. The DNA of the CDR3 is TGTGCCTGGAGTGTAATACACCCCTACGAGCAGTACTTC. The whole variable domain, remainder taken from reference TRBV30 and TRBJ2-7, is SQTIHQWPATLVQPVGSPLSLECTVEGTSNPNLYWYRQAAGRGLQLLFYSVGIGQISSEVPQNLSASRPQDRQFILSSKKLLLSDSGFYLCAWSVIHPYEQYFGPGTRLTVT.

The chain employs TRBV25-1 and TRBJ2-1; 7 bases align to TRBD1. Looked up from germline, CDR1 is MGHDK and CDR2 is SYGVNS. There are 15 residues in the CDR3. V lost 2 bases to trimming and J lost 12 bases; unmatched junction nucleotides: 13. The CDR3, as DNA: TGTGCCAGCAGTGAACTAGAGACAGGGAGAGGGTCGCAGTTCTTC. Translation gives CASSELETGRGSQFF.

This clonotype was counted ten times or more. The chain joins TRBV7-9 to TRBJ2-1; TRBD2 aligns across 11 bases. V lost 4 bases and J lost 6; bases outside the gene matches: 17. CDR3 length: 19 residues. Germline V gives CDR1 SEHNR, CDR2 FQNEAQ (reference sequence). The CDR3 here is CASSSTRSGGARPPNEQFF. For the CDR3, the DNA is TGTGCCAGCAGCTCCACTCGTAGCGGGGGGGCTAGACCTCCCAATGAGCAGTTCTTC. The full variable domain, in which reference TRBV7-9 and TRBJ2-1 provide the parts outside the CDR3, is DTGVSQNPRHKITKRGQNVTFRCDPISEHNRLYWYRQTLGQGPEFLTYFQNEAQLEKSRLLSDRFSAERPKGSFSTLEIQRTEQGDSAMYLCASSSTRSGGARPPNEQFFGPGTRLTVL.

This clonotype has just a few counts. The junction does not match germline at one end; this may be a read error. The rearrangement uses TRBV6-9 and TRBJ2-4, with 9 bases lining up with TRBD2. The CDR3 has 15 amino acids. Germline V gene data show CDR1 as MNHGY and CDR2 as SVAAGI. This CDR3 is CASSESSGGRNIQYF. For the CDR3, the DNA is TGCGCCAGCAGTGAGTCAAGCGGGGGGCGGAACATTCAGTACTTC.

This clonotype occurred many times. This chain uses TRBV12-3 or TRBV12-4 with TRBJ2-1; 12 bases line up with TRBD2. The CDR3 length is 15 residues. The V and J ends lost 6 bases and 4 bases, in that order; junction bases with no gene match: 4. The CDR3 loop reads CASRSSGGVYNEQFF. The CDR3 DNA reads as TGTGCCAGCAGATCTAGCGGGGGGGTATACAATGAGCAGTTCTTC.

This rearrangement joins TRBV19 to TRBJ2-1; 8 bases agree with TRBD1. The V gene's germline CDR1 is LNHDA and CDR2 SQIVND (reference sequence). The CDR3 extends over 19 amino acids. Unmatched junction bases numbered 14, after V lost 4 bases and J lost 0 bases. This CDR3 reads CASSTGLRTGIPSYNEQFF. DNA of the CDR3: TGTGCCAGTAGTACAGGACTTCGGACAGGGATTCCCTCCTACAATGAGCAGTTCTTC.

This clonotype was counted between two and nine times. V gene TRBV29-1 combines with J gene TRBJ1-2, with 7 bases that match TRBD1. J lost 2 bases, V lost 6 bases, and 3 bases had no gene match. This CDR3 has 12 amino acids. CDR1 SQVTM and CDR2 ANQGSEA come from the germline V gene. CDR3 region: CSVLQGNYGYTF. The CDR3 nucleotides are TGCAGCGTCCTACAGGGGAACTATGGCTACACCTTC.

This clonotype has a handful of counts. Lacking the conserved final phenylalanine or tryptophan, this CDR3 likely reflects a read error. The DNA for the CDR3 is TGTGCCAGCAGTGAATTCGGGGAAGTGCGAGCTTTCCTT. This encodes CASSEFGEVRAFL. The chain recombines TRBV25-1 with TRBJ1-1; no reliable D call. This CDR3 region has 13 residues. Germline loops: CDR1 MGHDK, CDR2 SYGVNS. V was shortened by 1 base and J by 10 bases, with 13 bases between the two germline ends.

This sequence joins TRBV10-3 and TRBJ2-1; TRBD2 matches 16 bases. The CDR3 contains 19 residues. V trimming: 2 bases; J trimming: 7 bases; junction bases outside the gene matches: 11. Germline V gene data show CDR1 as ENHRY and CDR2 as SYGVKD. The CDR3 DNA reads as TGTGCCATCAGTGAGGCAGGGACTAGCGGGAGGGCCAAGACGAATGAGCAGTTCTTC. Translated: CAISEAGTSGRAKTNEQFF.

This clonotype was seen more than once but under ten times. V gene TRBV12-3 or TRBV12-4 combines with J gene TRBJ1-6, with D possibly matching TRBD1 (5 bases). Trimming took off 5 bases at V and 5 bases at J, with 13 bases between the two ends. This CDR3 has 15 residues. CDR3 loop: CASSLGTSDNSPLHF. The CDR3, as DNA: TGTGCCAGCAGTCTCGGGACGTCAGATAATTCACCCCTCCACTTT.

In its sample, this clonotype was seen many times. The chain has TRBV4-3 and TRBJ1-1; D may be TRBD1 (5 bases). The CDR3 runs to 15 residues. CDR1 LGHNA and CDR2 YSLEER come from the germline V gene. V was clipped by 1 base and J by 5 bases, with 14 bases between them. CDR3 sequence: CASSQGVLGDTEAFF. Written as DNA, the CDR3 is TGCGCCAGCAGCCAAGGGGTACTGGGGGATACTGAAGCTTTCTTT.

The chain is built from TRBV7-3 and TRBJ2-1; 12 bases are a match to TRBD2. Germline lookup yields CDR1 SGHTA and CDR2 FQGTGA. The CDR3 covers 18 residues. Trimming removed 1 base from V and 4 bases from J; junction bases left unmatched: 8. This CDR3 reads CASSLSPTTSGGYNEQFF. DNA of the CDR3: TGTGCCAGCAGCTTAAGCCCTACGACTAGCGGGGGATACAATGAGCAGTTCTTC.

The rearrangement joins TRBV9 to TRBJ2-1; TRBD2 is a possible D gene (5 bases). The CDR3 has 12 residues. V was cut by 7 bases and J by 6 bases, with 11 bases left in between. Germline CDR1 and CDR2: SGDLS and YYNGEE. CDR3: CASRGYSNEQFF. The CDR3 nucleotides read TGTGCCAGCCGGGGTTACAGCAATGAGCAGTTCTTC.

This clonotype has a handful of counts. This chain joins TRBV19 and TRBJ1-5; perhaps TRBD1 as D (6 bases). The CDR3 extends over 16 amino acids. Trimming pared 6 bases from V and 1 base from J, leaving 16 bases between. CDR1 LNHDA and CDR2 SQIVND come from the germline V gene (reference sequence). CDR3 coding DNA: TGTGCCAGTAGGAATACAGGGAGAGTCAGCAATCAGCCCCAGCATTTT. This gives the protein CASRNTGRVSNQPQHF.

This clonotype was observed a few times. The rearrangement uses TRBV20-1 and TRBJ2-7; 8 nucleotides align to TRBD1. This CDR3 region has 14 residues. Per the germline V gene, CDR1 is DFQATT and CDR2 is SNEGSKA (reference sequence). V trimming: 2 bases; J trimming: 13 bases; junction bases outside the gene matches: 16. CDR3 amino acids: CSARSDRDFISSYF. CDR3 in DNA: TGCAGTGCTAGATCGGACAGGGACTTCATCTCCAGCTACTTC.

Details on this clonotype: This may stem from a read error, because a much larger clone lies one nucleotide away. This chain connects TRBV6-2 or TRBV6-3 to TRBJ2-1; tentatively, D is TRBD2 (7 bases). Germline CDR1 is MNHEY and CDR2 is SVGEGT. V lost 7 bases and J lost 13, with 35 bases in between. The CDR3 loop spans 18 amino acids. Here the CDR3 reads CASTKRGGGKRVQETQFF. CDR3 nucleotides: TGTGCCAGCACCAAAAGGGGGGGGGGAAAGAGGGTCCAAGAGACCCAGTTCTTC.

This clonotype came up many times. The chain employs TRBV4-1 and TRBJ2-7; weak D call: TRBD2 (5 bases). V was clipped by 4 bases and J by 6 bases, with 16 bases between them. This CDR3 comprises 14 residues. The germline V gene encodes CDR1 MGHRA and CDR2 YSYEKL. DNA of the CDR3: TGCGCCAGCAGCCGGACGCCGGTCCGGGGCGAGCAGTACTTC. Encoded protein: CASSRTPVRGEQYF.

This clonotype occurred many times. The rearrangement joins TRBV7-2 to TRBJ2-7; D is perhaps TRBD1 (5 bases). Per germline, CDR1 SGHTA and CDR2 FQGNSA. Trimming shortened V by 5 bases and J by 6 bases, and 11 bases separated the two germline ends. CDR3 length: 12 residues. The CDR3 loop is CASSLGVSEQYF. As DNA, the CDR3 is TGTGCCAGCAGCCTAGGGGTCAGCGAGCAGTACTTC.

This clonotype was seen a few times. The V call is TRBV27, the J call TRBJ2-3; 9 bases line up with TRBD2. This CDR3 has 15 residues. Germline CDR1 is MNHEY and CDR2 is SMNVEV (reference sequence). V lost 3 bases, J lost 4 bases, and 5 bases stayed unmatched. The CDR3 is CASSLGTSSADTQYF. The CDR3 DNA reads TGTGCCAGCAGTTTGGGGACTAGCTCCGCAGATACGCAGTATTTT.